This T cell receptor (beta chain) was observed in a study of T cells in Graves' hyperthyroidism and ophthalmopathy. Reasons for excluding patients were uncontrolled infection, other autoimmune disease, pregnancy or lactation. Using more than 7.5 ml of fresh peripheral blood, PBMCs were prepared. Study-level results: Most thyroid clonotypes expanded above 0.001 appeared in blood too.

The TCR beta CDR3 regions underwent amplification using RNA transcripts as the source. HTBI primers were employed in a first-round RT-PCR of the TCR CDR3. One entry per CDR3 protein, called by TCRdb with MiXCR from the multiplex PCR reads. The sample lists about 600,000 distinct CDR3 sequences, about 15% occurring once. The CDR3 totals 16 residues. The germline gives CDR1 ENHRY, CDR2 SYGVKD. Unmatched junction bases numbered 6, after V lost 4 bases and J lost 6 bases. Comments on this clonotype: Its antigen is currently unknown.

What was sequenced was blood. The source of this sequence is a woman aged 45-59 years with Graves' ophthalmopathy. V gene TRBV10-3 combines with J gene TRBJ2-3; 14 positions match TRBD2. The CDR3 spells CAISAPGLAGADTQYF. In DNA form, the CDR3 reads TGTGCCATCAGTGCCCCGGGACTAGCGGGAGCTGATACGCAGTATTTT.